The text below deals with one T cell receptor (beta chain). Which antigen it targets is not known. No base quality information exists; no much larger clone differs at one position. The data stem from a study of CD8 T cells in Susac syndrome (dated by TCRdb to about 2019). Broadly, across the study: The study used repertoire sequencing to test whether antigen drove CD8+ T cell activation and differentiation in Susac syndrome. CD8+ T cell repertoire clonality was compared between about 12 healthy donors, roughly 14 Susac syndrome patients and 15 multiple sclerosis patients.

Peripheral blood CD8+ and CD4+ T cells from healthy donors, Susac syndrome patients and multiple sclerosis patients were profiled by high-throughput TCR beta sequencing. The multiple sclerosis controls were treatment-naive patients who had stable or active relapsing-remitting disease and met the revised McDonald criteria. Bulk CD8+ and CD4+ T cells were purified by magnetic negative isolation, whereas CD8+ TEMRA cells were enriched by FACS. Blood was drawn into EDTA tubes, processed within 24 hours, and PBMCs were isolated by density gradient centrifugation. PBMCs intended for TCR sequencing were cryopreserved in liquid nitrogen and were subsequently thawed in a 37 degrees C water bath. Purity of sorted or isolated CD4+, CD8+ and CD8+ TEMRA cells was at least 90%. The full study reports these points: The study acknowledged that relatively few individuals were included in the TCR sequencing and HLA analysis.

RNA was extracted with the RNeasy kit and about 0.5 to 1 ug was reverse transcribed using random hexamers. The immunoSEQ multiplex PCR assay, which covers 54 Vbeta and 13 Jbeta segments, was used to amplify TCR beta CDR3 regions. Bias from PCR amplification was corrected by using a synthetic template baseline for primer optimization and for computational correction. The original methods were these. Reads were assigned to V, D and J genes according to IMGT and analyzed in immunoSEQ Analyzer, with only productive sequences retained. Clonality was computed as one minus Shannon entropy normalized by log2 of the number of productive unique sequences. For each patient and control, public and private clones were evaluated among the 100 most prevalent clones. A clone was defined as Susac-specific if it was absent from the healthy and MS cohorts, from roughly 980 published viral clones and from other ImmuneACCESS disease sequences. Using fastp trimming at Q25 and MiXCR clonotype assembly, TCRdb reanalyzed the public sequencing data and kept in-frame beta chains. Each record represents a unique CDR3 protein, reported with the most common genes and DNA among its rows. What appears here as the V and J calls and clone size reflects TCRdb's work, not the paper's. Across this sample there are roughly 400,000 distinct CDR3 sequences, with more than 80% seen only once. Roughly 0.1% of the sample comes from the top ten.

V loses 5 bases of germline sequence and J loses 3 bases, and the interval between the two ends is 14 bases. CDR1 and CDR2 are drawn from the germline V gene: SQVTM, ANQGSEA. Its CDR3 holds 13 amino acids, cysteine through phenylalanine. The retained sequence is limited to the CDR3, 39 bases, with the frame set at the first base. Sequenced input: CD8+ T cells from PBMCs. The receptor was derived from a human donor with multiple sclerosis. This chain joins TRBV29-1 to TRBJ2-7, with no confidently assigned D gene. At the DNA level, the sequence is TGCAGCGTTCGAGGACGGCGAGGCTACGAGCAGTACTTC. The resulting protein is CSVRGRRGYEQYF.